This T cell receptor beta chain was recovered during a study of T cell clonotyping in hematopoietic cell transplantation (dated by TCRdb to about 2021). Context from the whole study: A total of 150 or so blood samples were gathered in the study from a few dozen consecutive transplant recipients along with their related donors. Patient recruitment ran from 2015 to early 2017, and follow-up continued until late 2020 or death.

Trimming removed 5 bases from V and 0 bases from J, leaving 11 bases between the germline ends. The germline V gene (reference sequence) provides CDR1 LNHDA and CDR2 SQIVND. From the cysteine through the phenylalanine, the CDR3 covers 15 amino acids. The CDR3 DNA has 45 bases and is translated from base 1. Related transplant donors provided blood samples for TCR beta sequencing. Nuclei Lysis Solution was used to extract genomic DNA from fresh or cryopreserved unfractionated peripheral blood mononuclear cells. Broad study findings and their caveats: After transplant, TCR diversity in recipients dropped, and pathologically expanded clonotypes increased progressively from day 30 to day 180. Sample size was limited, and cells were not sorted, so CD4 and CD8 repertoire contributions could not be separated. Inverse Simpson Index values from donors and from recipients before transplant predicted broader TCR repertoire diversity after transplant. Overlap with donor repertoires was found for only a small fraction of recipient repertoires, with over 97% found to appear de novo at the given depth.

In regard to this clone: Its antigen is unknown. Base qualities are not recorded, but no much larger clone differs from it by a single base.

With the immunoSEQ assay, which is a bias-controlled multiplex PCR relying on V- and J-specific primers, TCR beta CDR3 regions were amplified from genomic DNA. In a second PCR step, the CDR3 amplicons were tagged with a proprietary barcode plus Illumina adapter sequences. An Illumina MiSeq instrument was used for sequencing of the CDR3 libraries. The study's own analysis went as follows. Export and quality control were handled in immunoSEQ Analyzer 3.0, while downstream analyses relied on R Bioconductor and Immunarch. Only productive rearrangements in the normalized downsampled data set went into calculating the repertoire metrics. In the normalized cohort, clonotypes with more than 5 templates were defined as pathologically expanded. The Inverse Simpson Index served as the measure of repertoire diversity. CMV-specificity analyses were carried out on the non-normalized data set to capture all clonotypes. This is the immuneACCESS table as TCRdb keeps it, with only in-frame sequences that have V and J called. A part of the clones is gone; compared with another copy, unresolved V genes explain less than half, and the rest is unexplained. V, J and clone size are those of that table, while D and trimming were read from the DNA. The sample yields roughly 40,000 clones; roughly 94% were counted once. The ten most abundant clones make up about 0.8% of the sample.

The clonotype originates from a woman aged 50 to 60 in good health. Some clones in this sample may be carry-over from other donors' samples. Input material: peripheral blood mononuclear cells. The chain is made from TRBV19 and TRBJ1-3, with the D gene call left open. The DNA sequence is TGTGCCAGTAGTCCTGACCGAAGCTCTGGAAACACCATATATTTT. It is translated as CASSPDRSSGNTIYF.